These T cell receptor beta chains were read from a single sample in a study of blood T cell repertoires in COVID-19. The protocol was immunoSEQ multiplex PCR, while the TCRdb copy is restricted to in-frame clones and leaves out a portion. The profile shows more than 60,000 clones, 85% to 90% of them singletons. The sample consisted of peripheral blood. These receptors all stem from a woman between 45 and 65 years old with active COVID-19. Both conserved end residues are part of each CDR3. D genes are given only for firm matches. Size is omitted from some rows. Given values are once, few, many or a class for expanded clones.

V	size	J	D	CDR3	DNA
TRBV7-3	NA	TRBJ2-1	TRBD2	CASSLFSGRPPSEQFF	TGTGCCAGCAGCTTATTTAGCGGGAGGCCCCCAAGTGAGCAGTTCTTC
TRBV25-1	NA	TRBJ2-4	NA	CASSEGINQGNIQYF	TGTGCCAGCAGTGAGGGGATAAACCAGGGAAACATTCAGTACTTC
TRBV19	NA	TRBJ1-2	NA	CASSEQGNSNYGYTF	TGTGCCAGTAGTGAGCAGGGGAACAGTAACTATGGCTACACCTTC
TRBV7-3	NA	TRBJ2-5	TRBD2	CASSLRSGRAEETQYF	TGTGCCAGCAGCTTGCGGAGCGGGAGGGCCGAGGAGACCCAGTACTTC
TRBV28	NA	TRBJ1-2	TRBD1	CASSGDRGGYTF	TGTGCCAGCAGTGGGGACAGGGGAGGCTACACCTTC
TRBV6-5	NA	TRBJ2-7	TRBD1	CASSYWTGASYEQYF	TGTGCCAGCAGTTACTGGACAGGGGCTTCCTACGAGCAGTACTTC
TRBV7-9	NA	TRBJ1-1	TRBD1	CASSLTGDTEAFF	TGTGCCAGCAGCCTAACAGGGGACACTGAAGCTTTCTTT
TRBV29-1	NA	TRBJ2-2	TRBD2	CSVGASGGKELFF	TGCAGCGTTGGGGCCAGCGGGGGGAAGGAGCTGTTTTTT
TRBV6-5	once	TRBJ2-3	TRBD2	CASSRTSGRVDTQYF	TGTGCCAGCAGTAGGACTAGCGGGAGGGTAGATACGCAGTATTTT
TRBV18	NA	TRBJ2-2	NA	CASSPRSETTSNTGELFF	TGTGCCAGCTCACCACGCTCAGAAACTACATCGAACACCGGGGAGCTGTTTTTT
TRBV4-1	NA	TRBJ2-7	NA	CASSQGQTEQYF	TGCGCCAGCAGCCAAGGACAGACAGAGCAGTACTTC
TRBV7-9	NA	TRBJ1-3	TRBD1	CASSGRWDRYSSGNTIYF	TGTGCCAGCAGCGGTCGGTGGGACAGATATAGCTCTGGAAACACCATATATTTT
TRBV7-6	once	TRBJ2-2	TRBD1	CASRPGQVNTGELFF	TGTGCCAGCAGGCCGGGACAGGTGAACACCGGGGAGCTGTTTTTT
TRBV11-2	few	TRBJ2-7	TRBD2	CASSLEGAGPYEQYF	TGTGCCAGCAGCTTGGAGGGAGCGGGACCCTACGAGCAGTACTTC
TRBV2	NA	TRBJ2-2	NA	CASSDGSSRNTGELFF	TGTGCCAGCAGTGATGGATCTAGCAGGAACACCGGGGAGCTGTTTTTT
TRBV3-1/TRBV3-2	once	TRBJ2-1	TRBD2	CASSLAGEANEQFF	TGTGCCAGCAGCCTAGCGGGAGAGGCTAATGAGCAGTTCTTC
TRBV29-1	NA	TRBJ2-2	TRBD2	CSVGLAVNTGELFF	TGCAGCGTGGGACTAGCGGTGAACACCGGGGAGCTGTTTTTT
TRBV4-2	NA	TRBJ2-1	NA	CASSLDHGGNYNEQFF	TGTGCCAGCAGCCTAGACCACGGCGGGAACTACAATGAGCAGTTCTTC
TRBV4-1	NA	TRBJ2-7	TRBD2	CASSQRTSGPGAPSYEQYF	TGCGCCAGCAGCCAACGGACTAGCGGGCCAGGGGCTCCCTCCTACGAGCAGTACTTC
TRBV5-1	once	TRBJ2-7	NA	CASSFFGDYEQYF	TGCGCCAGCAGCTTTTTCGGAGACTACGAGCAGTACTTC
TRBV7-9	NA	TRBJ1-2	NA	CASSLGGGSYGYTF	TGTGCCAGCAGCCTAGGCGGGGGTTCCTATGGCTACACCTTC
TRBV3-1/TRBV3-2	NA	TRBJ2-3	NA	CASSQETHSTDTQYF	TGTGCCAGCAGCCAAGAAACACACAGCACAGATACGCAGTATTTT
TRBV7-6	NA	TRBJ2-1	NA	CASSSGQGMSEQFF	TGTGCCAGCAGCTCCGGGCAGGGCATGAGTGAGCAGTTCTTC
TRBV28	NA	TRBJ2-1	NA	CASSTKAAAEYNEQFF	TGTGCCAGCAGTACCAAAGCGGCCGCAGAATACAATGAGCAGTTCTTC
TRBV15	NA	TRBJ2-1	TRBD2	CATSRMGTSGIYNEQFF	TGTGCCACCAGCAGGATGGGGACTAGCGGGATCTACAATGAGCAGTTCTTC
TRBV6-5	few	TRBJ1-3	NA	CASSPRSSGNTIYF	TGTGCCAGCAGCCCAAGGAGCTCTGGAAACACCATATATTTT
TRBV5-1	NA	TRBJ2-1	NA	CASSLRQGLNNEQFF	TGCGCCAGCAGCTTGCGGCAGGGACTTAACAATGAGCAGTTCTTC
TRBV3-1/TRBV3-2	NA	TRBJ1-1	NA	CASSQERLTLNTEAFF	TGTGCCAGCAGCCAAGAAAGGTTGACATTGAACACTGAAGCTTTCTTT
TRBV5-4	NA	TRBJ1-2	TRBD1	CASSLGDRVVYTF	TGTGCCAGCAGCTTGGGGGACAGGGTCGTCTACACCTTC
TRBV9	NA	TRBJ2-2	TRBD2	CASSATGTSGYTGELFF	TGTGCCAGCAGCGCGACCGGGACTAGCGGTTACACCGGGGAGCTGTTTTTT
TRBV3-1/TRBV3-2	NA	TRBJ1-2	NA	CASSQAGTPNYGYTF	TGTGCCAGCAGCCAGGCCGGGACACCGAACTATGGCTACACCTTC
TRBV3-1/TRBV3-2	NA	TRBJ1-1	NA	CASSQGQRTEAFF	TGTGCCAGCAGCCAGGGGCAGAGGACTGAAGCTTTCTTT
TRBV2	NA	TRBJ1-4	NA	CASSGGGGNEKLFF	TGTGCCAGCAGTGGGGGAGGGGGGAATGAAAAACTGTTTTTT
TRBV13	NA	TRBJ2-7	TRBD2	CASSPASGRTYEQYF	TGTGCCAGCAGCCCAGCTAGCGGGAGGACATACGAGCAGTACTTC
TRBV18	once	TRBJ2-4	NA	CASSPPRENIQYF	TGTGCCAGCTCACCACCGAGAGAAAACATTCAGTACTTC
TRBV2	NA	TRBJ1-6	TRBD1	CASRRETGGFDNSPLHF	TGTGCCAGCCGACGTGAGACAGGGGGCTTCGATAATTCACCCCTCCACTTT
TRBV27	NA	TRBJ1-2	NA	CASSSYRASNYGYTF	TGTGCCAGCAGTTCCTACAGAGCTTCTAACTATGGCTACACCTTC
TRBV19	NA	TRBJ2-3	NA	CASSIRGMGTDTQYF	TGTGCCAGTAGTATTCGGGGTATGGGCACAGATACGCAGTATTTT
TRBV28	NA	TRBJ2-7	TRBD1	CASSETGGPYEQYF	TGTGCCAGCAGTGAGACAGGGGGACCATACGAGCAGTACTTC
TRBV2	NA	TRBJ2-1	TRBD2	CASSKEGLARIMGEQFF	TGTGCCAGCAGCAAAGAGGGACTAGCCCGCATAATGGGTGAGCAGTTCTTC
TRBV10-3	NA	TRBJ2-3	TRBD2	CAISAGAGVPDTQYF	TGTGCCATCAGTGCGGGAGCGGGAGTCCCAGATACGCAGTATTTT
TRBV5-1	NA	TRBJ2-7	TRBD1	CASSSRQGSGEQYF	TGCGCCAGCAGCTCACGACAGGGATCGGGCGAGCAGTACTTC
TRBV25-1	NA	TRBJ1-1	NA	CASSPDSYTEAFF	TGTGCCAGCAGTCCGGACAGCTACACTGAAGCTTTCTTT
TRBV10-3	NA	TRBJ1-2	TRBD1	CAISGDSYGYTF	TGTGCCATCAGTGGGGACAGCTATGGCTACACCTTC
TRBV9	few	TRBJ2-2	TRBD2	CASSPLTSANTGELFF	TGTGCCAGCAGCCCGTTGACTAGCGCGAACACCGGGGAGCTGTTTTTT
TRBV2	NA	TRBJ2-1	TRBD2	CCGREWPQNEQFF	TGTTGCGGGCGGGAGTGGCCTCAGAATGAGCAGTTCTTC
TRBV5-1	NA	TRBJ2-5	NA	CASSLVSGETQYF	TGCGCCAGCAGCTTGGTTAGCGGAGAGACCCAGTACTTC